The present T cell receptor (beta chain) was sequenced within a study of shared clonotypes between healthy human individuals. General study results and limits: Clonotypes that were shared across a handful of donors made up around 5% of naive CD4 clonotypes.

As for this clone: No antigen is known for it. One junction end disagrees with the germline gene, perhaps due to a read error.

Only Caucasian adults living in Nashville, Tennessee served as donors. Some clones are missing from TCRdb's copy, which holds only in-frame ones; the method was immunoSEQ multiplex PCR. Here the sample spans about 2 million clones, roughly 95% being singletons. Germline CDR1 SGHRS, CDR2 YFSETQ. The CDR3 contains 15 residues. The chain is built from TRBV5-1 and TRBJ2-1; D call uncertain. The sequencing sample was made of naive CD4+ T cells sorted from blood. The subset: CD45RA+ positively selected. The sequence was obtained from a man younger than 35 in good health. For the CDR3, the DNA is TGCGCCAGCGGCTTCGGGTCTGGTAAGGAGCATGAGCAGTTCTTC. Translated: CASGFGSGKEHEQFF.